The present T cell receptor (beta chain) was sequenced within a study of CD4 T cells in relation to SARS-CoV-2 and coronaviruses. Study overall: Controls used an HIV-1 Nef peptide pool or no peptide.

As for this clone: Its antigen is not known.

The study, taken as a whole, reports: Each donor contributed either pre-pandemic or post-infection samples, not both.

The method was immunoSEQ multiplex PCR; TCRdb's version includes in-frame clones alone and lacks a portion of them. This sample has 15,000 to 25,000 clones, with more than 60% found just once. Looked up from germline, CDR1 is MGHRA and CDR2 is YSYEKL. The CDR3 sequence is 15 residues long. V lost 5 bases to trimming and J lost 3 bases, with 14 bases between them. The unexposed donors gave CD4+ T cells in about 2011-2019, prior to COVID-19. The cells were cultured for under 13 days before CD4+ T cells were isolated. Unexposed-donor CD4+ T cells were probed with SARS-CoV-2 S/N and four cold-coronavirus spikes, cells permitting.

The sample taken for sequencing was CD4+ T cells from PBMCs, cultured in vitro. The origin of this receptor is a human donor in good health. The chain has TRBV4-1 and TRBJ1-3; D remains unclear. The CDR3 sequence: CASSNRRAYGNTIYF. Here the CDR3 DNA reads TGCGCCAGCAGCAACCGTAGGGCCTATGGAAACACCATATATTTT.